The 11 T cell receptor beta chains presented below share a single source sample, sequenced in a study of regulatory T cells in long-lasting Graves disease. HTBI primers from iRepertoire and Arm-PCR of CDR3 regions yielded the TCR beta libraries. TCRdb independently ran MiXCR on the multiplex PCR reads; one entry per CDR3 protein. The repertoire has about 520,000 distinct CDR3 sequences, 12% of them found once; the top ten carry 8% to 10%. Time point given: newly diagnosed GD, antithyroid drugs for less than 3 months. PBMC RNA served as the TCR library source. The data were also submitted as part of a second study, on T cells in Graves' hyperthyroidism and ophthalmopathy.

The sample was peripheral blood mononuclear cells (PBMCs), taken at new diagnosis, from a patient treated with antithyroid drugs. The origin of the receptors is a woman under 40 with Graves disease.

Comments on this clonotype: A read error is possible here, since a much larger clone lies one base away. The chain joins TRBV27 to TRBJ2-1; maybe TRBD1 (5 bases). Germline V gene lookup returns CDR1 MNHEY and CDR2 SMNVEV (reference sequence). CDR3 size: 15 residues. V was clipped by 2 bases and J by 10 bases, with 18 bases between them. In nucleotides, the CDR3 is TGTGCCAGCAGTTTACGTCCGGGCAGGGCCTACGAGCAGTTCTTC. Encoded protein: CASSLRPGRAYEQFF.

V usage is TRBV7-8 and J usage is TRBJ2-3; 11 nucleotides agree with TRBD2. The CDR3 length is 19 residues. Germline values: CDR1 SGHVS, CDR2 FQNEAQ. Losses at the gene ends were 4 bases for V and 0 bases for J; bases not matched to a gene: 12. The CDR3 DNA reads TGTGCCAGCAGCTATAACCCGGGACTAGCGGAAACTAGCACAGATACGCAGTATTTT. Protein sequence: CASSYNPGLAETSTDTQYF.

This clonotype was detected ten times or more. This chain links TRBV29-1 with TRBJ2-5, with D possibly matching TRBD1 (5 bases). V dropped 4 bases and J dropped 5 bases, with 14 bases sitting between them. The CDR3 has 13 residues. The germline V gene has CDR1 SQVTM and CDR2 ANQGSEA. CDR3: CSVALTAAETQYF. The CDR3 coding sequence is TGCAGCGTTGCCCTGACAGCAGCCGAGACCCAGTACTTC.

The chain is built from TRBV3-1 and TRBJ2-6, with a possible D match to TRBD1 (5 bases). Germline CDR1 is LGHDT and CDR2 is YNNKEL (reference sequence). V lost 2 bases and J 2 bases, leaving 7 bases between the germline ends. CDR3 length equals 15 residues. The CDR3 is CASSQPGTGANVLTF. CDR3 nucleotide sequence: TGTGCCAGCAGCCAACCAGGGACTGGGGCCAACGTCCTGACTTTC.

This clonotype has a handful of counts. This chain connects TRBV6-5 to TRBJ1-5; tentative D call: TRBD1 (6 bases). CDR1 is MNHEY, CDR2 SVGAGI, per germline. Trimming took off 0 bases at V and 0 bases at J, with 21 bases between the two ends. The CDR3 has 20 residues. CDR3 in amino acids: CASSYSAGHKLPYSNQPQHF. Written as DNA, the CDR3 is TGTGCCAGCAGTTACTCGGCGGGACACAAGTTACCATATAGCAATCAGCCCCAGCATTTT.

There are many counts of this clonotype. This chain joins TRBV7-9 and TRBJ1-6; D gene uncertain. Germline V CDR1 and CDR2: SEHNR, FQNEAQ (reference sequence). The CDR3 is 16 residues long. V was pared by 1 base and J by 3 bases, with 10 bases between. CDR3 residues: CASSLGSGFYNSPLHF. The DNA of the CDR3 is TGTGCCAGCAGCTTAGGTTCAGGATTCTATAATTCACCCCTCCACTTT.

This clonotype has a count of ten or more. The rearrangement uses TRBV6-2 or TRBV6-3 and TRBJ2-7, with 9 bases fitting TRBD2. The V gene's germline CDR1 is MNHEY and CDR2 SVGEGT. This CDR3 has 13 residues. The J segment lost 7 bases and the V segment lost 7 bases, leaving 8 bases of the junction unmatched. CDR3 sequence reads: CASKTSGLREQYF. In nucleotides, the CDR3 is TGTGCCAGCAAGACTAGCGGATTACGGGAGCAGTACTTC.

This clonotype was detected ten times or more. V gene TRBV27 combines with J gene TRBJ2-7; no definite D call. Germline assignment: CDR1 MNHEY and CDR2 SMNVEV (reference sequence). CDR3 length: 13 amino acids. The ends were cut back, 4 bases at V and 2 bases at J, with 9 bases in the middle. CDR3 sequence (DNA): TGTGCCAGCAGTTACAGTACAACCTACGAGCAGTACTTC. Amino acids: CASSYSTTYEQYF.

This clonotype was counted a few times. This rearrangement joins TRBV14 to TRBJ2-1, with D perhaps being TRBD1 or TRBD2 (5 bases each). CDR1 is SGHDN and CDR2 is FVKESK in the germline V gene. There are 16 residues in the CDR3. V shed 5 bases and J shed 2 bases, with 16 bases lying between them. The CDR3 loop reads CASSYRDRRPYNEQFF. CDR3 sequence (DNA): TGTGCCAGCAGCTACCGGGACCGCCGTCCCTACAATGAGCAGTTCTTC.

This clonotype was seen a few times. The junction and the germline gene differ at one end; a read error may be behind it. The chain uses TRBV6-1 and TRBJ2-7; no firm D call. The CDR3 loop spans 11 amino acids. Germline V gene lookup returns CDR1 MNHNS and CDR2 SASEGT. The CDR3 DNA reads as TGTTCCAGCAGCCAAACCTACGAGCAGTACTTC. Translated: CSSSQTYEQYF.

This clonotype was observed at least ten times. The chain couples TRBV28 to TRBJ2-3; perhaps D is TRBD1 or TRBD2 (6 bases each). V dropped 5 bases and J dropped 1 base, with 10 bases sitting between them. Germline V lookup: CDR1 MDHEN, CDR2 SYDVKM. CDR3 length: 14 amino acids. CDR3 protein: CASSRGGRTDTQYF. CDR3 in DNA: TGTGCCAGCAGTCGTGGGGGGCGCACAGATACGCAGTATTTT. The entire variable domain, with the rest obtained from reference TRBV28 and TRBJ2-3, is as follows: DVKVTQSSRYLVKRTGEKVFLECVQDMDHENMFWYRQDPGLGLRLIYFSYDVKMKEKGDIPEGYSVSREKKERFSLILESASTNQTSMYLCASSRGGRTDTQYFGPGTRLTVL.